A selection of T cell receptor beta chains follows, all from one sample in a study of blood T cell repertoires in COVID-19. TCRdb's copy holds only in-frame clones and misses some; the assay was immunoSEQ multiplex PCR. The repertoire includes roughly 190,000 clones, about 78% of them detected once, and around 8.9% sits in the top ten. The specimen was peripheral blood. Receptors originate from a woman in her 50s with active or convalescent COVID-19. CDR3s include the opening cysteine and the closing phenylalanine or tryptophan. A D gene is named only where the DNA matches it firmly. Clone size appears in some rows only: once, few, many, or a class for an expanded clone.

d_call | clone_size | j_call | v_call | cdr3_nt | cdr3_aa
. | . | TRBJ2-3 | TRBV7-6 | TGTGCCAGCAGCTTAACTAGCCGCACAGATACGCAGTATTTT | CASSLTSRTDTQYF
. | . | TRBJ1-2 | TRBV27 | TGTGCCAGCAGTTTGGGGAGGCACTATGGCTACACCTTC | CASSLGRHYGYTF
TRBD1 | . | TRBJ1-1 | TRBV6-5 | TGTGCCAGCAGGGACAGGGGAGGAACTGAAGCTTTCTTT | CASRDRGGTEAFF
TRBD2 | . | TRBJ2-7 | TRBV29-1 | TGCAGCGTAACGGGGGGGTCCCACGAGCAGTACTTC | CSVTGGSHEQYF
TRBD1 | few | TRBJ1-5 | TRBV5-6 | TGTGCCAGCAGCCGTCGGACAGGGAGGCGCAATCAGCCCCAGCATTTT | CASSRRTGRRNQPQHF
. | . | TRBJ2-3 | TRBV7-3 | TGTGCCAGCAGCTTAAATCCCCGTATTGCGGGGGCGGGTGAGACAGATACGCAGTATTTT | CASSLNPRIAGAGETDTQYF
. | . | TRBJ1-2 | TRBV20-1 | TGCAGTGCTAGTGAGGGCCCTCCAGGCTACACCTTC | CSASEGPPGYTF
. | . | TRBJ1-2 | TRBV6-5 | TGTGCCAGCAGTTTGGACAGATCTGGCTACACCTTC | CASSLDRSGYTF
TRBD1 | . | TRBJ1-2 | TRBV7-8 | TGTGCCAGCAGCCACCCGACAGGGGGGAGCTATGGCTACACCTTC | CASSHPTGGSYGYTF
. | . | TRBJ1-4 | TRBV19 | TGTGCCAGTAGTTGGGCAGGGATAAATGAAAAACTGTTTTTT | CASSWAGINEKLFF
. | once | TRBJ2-5 | TRBV5-3 | TGTGCCAGAAGTCAGGGGGGCCGGGAGACCCAGTACTTC | CARSQGGRETQYF
TRBD2 | . | TRBJ2-7 | TRBV28 | TGTGCCAGCAGTTTAAGCGGGAGACACCCCGGGACTAGCGGCTACGAGCAGTACTTC | CASSLSGRHPGTSGYEQYF
TRBD2 | . | TRBJ2-2 | TRBV4-3 | TGCGCCAGCAGCCAAGATAGCGGGGGTGGGACCGGGGAGCTGTTTTTT | CASSQDSGGGTGELFF
TRBD2 | . | TRBJ2-7 | TRBV6-2/TRBV6-3 | TGTGCCAGCAGTTACTTAGCGGGTTCATCCTACGAGCAGTACTTC | CASSYLAGSSYEQYF
. | few | TRBJ1-5 | TRBV6-2/TRBV6-3 | TGTGCCAGCAGTATAGACATGGAACAGCCCCAGCATTTT | CASSIDMEQPQHF
TRBD2 | . | TRBJ2-3 | TRBV6-2/TRBV6-3 | TGTGCCAGCACCCCAGAGCGGGGGGGCTTAGGCACAGATACGCAGTATTTT | CASTPERGGLGTDTQYF
. | . | TRBJ2-7 | TRBV15 | TGTGCCACCAGCCAGGACCGTAGTAGGACAGTGGTTAACGAGCAGTACTTC | CATSQDRSRTVVNEQYF
. | few | TRBJ2-1 | TRBV12-3/TRBV12-4 | TGTGCCAGCAGTTTGCACAGGGACAATGAGCAGTTCTTC | CASSLHRDNEQFF
TRBD1 | . | TRBJ1-1 | TRBV5-1 | TGCGCCAGCAGCTCACCACAGGGGGCTGTGAACACTGAAGCTTTCTTT | CASSSPQGAVNTEAFF
. | . | TRBJ2-4 | TRBV9 | TGTGCCAGCAGCGTAGCTGGGGGGGCGGAGAACATTCAGTACTTC | CASSVAGGAENIQYF
TRBD2 | . | TRBJ2-7 | TRBV24-1 | TGTGCCACCAGTGCGGGAGCTAGCGGGATATACGAGCAGTACTTC | CATSAGASGIYEQYF
. | . | TRBJ2-3 | TRBV7-2 | TGTGCCAGCAGCTTAGCGTGGCGGGCCGATACGCAGTATTTT | CASSLAWRADTQYF
. | . | TRBJ2-7 | TRBV19 | TGTGCCAGTAGTAAGACAGGTCTTCGGGTTGAGCAGTACTTC | CASSKTGLRVEQYF
. | . | TRBJ1-1 | TRBV6-6 | TGTGCCAGCAGTTACTCGGTAACCGGGGGGACTGAAGCTTTCTTT | CASSYSVTGGTEAFF
. | . | TRBJ1-2 | TRBV19 | TGTGCCAGTAGTATAAGGCGCCGGGAGTTTTCCTTC | CASSIRRREFSF
. | once | TRBJ1-1 | TRBV7-9 | TGTGCCAGCAGCTCAGTGATTGAAGCTTTCTTT | CASSSVIEAFF
TRBD1 | . | TRBJ1-1 | TRBV7-3 | TGTGCCAGCAGCTTAGGGACAGATTCGATGAACACTGAAGCTTTCTTT | CASSLGTDSMNTEAFF
. | . | TRBJ1-1 | TRBV30 | TGTGCCTGGAGTGCCTTTAACACGGGAATCATGAACACTGAAGCTTTCTTT | CAWSAFNTGIMNTEAFF
TRBD2 | . | TRBJ2-5 | TRBV4-2 | TGTGCCAGCAGCAGGACTAGCGGGGGGGCCCCCCAAGAGACCCAGTACTTC | CASSRTSGGAPQETQYF
TRBD2 | . | TRBJ2-5 | TRBV9 | TGTGCCAGCAGCCCTAGGAGGGGGAGTCTAGCGGGGGCCGTGGAGACCCAGTACTTC | CASSPRRGSLAGAVETQYF
TRBD1 | . | TRBJ1-1 | TRBV5-5 | TGTGCCAGCAGCCCGACAGGGGAGAACACTGAAGCTTTCTTT | CASSPTGENTEAFF
TRBD1 | . | TRBJ1-2 | TRBV30 | TGTGCCTGGAAAACACCGGGACAGGCGTCCTATGGCTACACCTTC | CAWKTPGQASYGYTF
TRBD1 | . | TRBJ1-3 | TRBV4-2 | TGTGCCAGCAGCCAAGATCTGGCTGTGGGACAGGGGGGAAACACCATATATTTT | CASSQDLAVGQGGNTIYF
TRBD1 | . | TRBJ1-3 | TRBV2 | TGTGCCAGCAGGGGGACAGGTGGAAGCACCATATATTTT | CASRGTGGSTIYF
. | . | TRBJ2-1 | TRBV11-2 | TGTGCCAGCAGCTTAGAGGAGGGGGAGCAGTTCTTC | CASSLEEGEQFF
TRBD2 | once | TRBJ2-3 | TRBV7-2 | TGTGCCAGCAGCTTAGTGTCTAGCGGGGGGTCTGGGGATACGCAGTATTTT | CASSLVSSGGSGDTQYF
TRBD1 | . | TRBJ2-2 | TRBV7-9 | TGTGCCAGCAGCGGACAGGGAGGGGAGCTGTTTTTT | CASSGQGGELFF
. | few | TRBJ1-3 | TRBV10-3 | TGTGCCACCTCGTGGGGGGGCACGGGAAACACCATATATTTT | CATSWGGTGNTIYF
. | . | TRBJ1-2 | TRBV6-7 | TGTGCCAGCACCCCAATCGTACAGGGTTTCGACTATGGCTACACCTTC | CASTPIVQGFDYGYTF
TRBD2 | . | TRBJ2-1 | TRBV7-2 | TGTGCCAGCAGCTTCTACACTAGCGGGGGGGCGCCTGGGCAGTTCTTC | CASSFYTSGGAPGQFF
. | . | TRBJ1-2 | TRBV5-6 | TGTGCCAGCAGCTTGGGCGGGGATTACTATGGCTACACCTTC | CASSLGGDYYGYTF
TRBD2 | . | TRBJ2-7 | TRBV5-6 | TGTGCCAGCAGCTTGGTGGGGGGGTACGAGCAGTACTTC | CASSLVGGYEQYF
. | . | TRBJ1-4 | TRBV7-2 | TGTGCCAGCAGCTTAGCGAGGCAGGGAGGGGAAAAACTGTTTTTT | CASSLARQGGEKLFF
. | . | TRBJ1-4 | TRBV11-2 | TGTGCCAGCAGCTCTCCTGGCCCAGGAGGGGAAAAACTGTTTTTT | CASSSPGPGGEKLFF